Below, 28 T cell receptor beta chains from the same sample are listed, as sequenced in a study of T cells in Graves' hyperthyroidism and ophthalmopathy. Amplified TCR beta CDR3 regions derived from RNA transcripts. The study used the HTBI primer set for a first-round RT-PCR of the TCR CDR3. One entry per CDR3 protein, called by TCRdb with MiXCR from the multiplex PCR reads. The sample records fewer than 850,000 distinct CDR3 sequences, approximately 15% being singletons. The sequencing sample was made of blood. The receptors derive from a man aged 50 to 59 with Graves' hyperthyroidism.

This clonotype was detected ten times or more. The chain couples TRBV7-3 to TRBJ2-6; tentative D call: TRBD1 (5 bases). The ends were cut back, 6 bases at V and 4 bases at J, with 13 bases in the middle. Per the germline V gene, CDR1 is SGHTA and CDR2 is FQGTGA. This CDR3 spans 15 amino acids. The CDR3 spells CASRLEGAGANVLTF. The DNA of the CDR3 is TGTGCCAGCAGATTGGAAGGGGCGGGGGCCAACGTCCTGACTTTC.

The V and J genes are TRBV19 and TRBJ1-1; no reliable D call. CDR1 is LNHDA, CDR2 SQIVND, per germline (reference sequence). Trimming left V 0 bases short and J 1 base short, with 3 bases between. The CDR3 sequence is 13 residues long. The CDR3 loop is CASSIEKNTEAFF. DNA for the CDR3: TGTGCCAGTAGTATAGAGAAGAACACTGAAGCTTTCTTT.

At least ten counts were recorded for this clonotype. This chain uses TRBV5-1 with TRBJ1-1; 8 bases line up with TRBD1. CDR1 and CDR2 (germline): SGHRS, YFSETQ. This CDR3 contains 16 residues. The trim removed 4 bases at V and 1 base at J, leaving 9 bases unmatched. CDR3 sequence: CASSTSTGAGNTEAFF. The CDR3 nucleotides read TGCGCCAGCAGCACCTCGACAGGGGCGGGGAACACTGAAGCTTTCTTT.

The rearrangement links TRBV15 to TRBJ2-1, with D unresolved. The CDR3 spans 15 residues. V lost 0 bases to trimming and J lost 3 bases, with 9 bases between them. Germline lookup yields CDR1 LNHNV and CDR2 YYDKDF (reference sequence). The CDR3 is CATSRDRIYYNEQFF. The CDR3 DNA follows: TGTGCCACCAGCAGAGATCGAATTTACTACAATGAGCAGTTCTTC.

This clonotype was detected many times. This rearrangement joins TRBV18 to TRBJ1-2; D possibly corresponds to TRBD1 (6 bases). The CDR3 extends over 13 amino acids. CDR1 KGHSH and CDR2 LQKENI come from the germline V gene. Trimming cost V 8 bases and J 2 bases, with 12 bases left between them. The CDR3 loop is CASSPGQNYGYTF. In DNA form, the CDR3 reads TGTGCCAGCAGTCCCGGACAGAACTATGGCTACACCTTC.

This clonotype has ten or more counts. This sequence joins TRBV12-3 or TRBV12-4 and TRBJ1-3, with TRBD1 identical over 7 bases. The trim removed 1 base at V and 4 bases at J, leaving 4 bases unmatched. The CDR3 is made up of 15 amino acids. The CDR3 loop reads CASSLEGARGNTIYF. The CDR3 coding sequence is TGTGCCAGCAGTTTAGAGGGGGCGCGCGGAAACACCATATATTTT.

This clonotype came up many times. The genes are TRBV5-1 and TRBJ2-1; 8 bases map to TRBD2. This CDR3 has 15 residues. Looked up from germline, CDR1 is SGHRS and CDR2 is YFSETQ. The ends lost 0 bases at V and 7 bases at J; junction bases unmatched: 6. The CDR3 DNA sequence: TGCGCCAGCAGCTTGGAGTTAGCGGGGAAGAATGAGCAGTTCTTC. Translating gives CASSLELAGKNEQFF.

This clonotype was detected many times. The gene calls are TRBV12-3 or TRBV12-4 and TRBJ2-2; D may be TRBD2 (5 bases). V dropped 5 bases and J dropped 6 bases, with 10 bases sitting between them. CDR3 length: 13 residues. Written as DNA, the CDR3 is TGTGCCAGCAGTCATACTAGTGCCGGGGAGCTGTTTTTT. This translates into CASSHTSAGELFF.

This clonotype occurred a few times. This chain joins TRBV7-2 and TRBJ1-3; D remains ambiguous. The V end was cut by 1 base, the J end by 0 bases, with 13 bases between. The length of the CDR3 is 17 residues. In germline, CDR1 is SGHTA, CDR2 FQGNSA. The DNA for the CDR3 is TGTGCCAGCAGCTTAGTCTCCAGGCCAAACTCTGGAAACACCATATATTTT. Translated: CASSLVSRPNSGNTIYF.

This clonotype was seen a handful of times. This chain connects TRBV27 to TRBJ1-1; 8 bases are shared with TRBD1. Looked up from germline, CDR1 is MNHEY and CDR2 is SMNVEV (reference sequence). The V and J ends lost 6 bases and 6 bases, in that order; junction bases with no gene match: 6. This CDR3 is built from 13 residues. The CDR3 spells CASSRQGASEAFF. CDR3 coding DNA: TGTGCCAGCAGCCGGCAGGGGGCCTCTGAAGCTTTCTTT.

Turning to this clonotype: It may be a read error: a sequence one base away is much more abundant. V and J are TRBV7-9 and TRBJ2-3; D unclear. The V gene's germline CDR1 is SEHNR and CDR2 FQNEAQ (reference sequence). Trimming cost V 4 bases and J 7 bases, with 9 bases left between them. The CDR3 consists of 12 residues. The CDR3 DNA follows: TGTGCCAGCAGCTCGGAGAGGTATACGCAGTATTTT. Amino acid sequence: CASSSERYTQYF.

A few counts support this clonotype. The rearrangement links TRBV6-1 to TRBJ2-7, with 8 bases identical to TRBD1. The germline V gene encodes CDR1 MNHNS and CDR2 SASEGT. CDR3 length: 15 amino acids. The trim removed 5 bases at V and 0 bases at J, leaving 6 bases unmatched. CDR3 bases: TGTGCCAGCAGTCGACAGGGGAGGTTCTCCTACGAGCAGTACTTC. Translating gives CASSRQGRFSYEQYF.

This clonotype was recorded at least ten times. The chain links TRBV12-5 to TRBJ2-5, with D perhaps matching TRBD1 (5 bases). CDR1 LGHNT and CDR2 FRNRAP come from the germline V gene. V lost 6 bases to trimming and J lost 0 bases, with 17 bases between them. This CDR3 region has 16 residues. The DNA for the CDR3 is TGTGCTAGTGGGCTTCCACAGGATCCGAACCAAGAGACCCAGTACTTC. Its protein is CASGLPQDPNQETQYF. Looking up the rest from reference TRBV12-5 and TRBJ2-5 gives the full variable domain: DARVTQTPRHKVTEMGQEVTMRCQPILGHNTVFWYRQTMMQGLELLAYFRNRAPLDDSGMPKDRFSAEMPDATLATLKIQPSEPRDSAVYFCASGLPQDPNQETQYFGPGTRLLVL.

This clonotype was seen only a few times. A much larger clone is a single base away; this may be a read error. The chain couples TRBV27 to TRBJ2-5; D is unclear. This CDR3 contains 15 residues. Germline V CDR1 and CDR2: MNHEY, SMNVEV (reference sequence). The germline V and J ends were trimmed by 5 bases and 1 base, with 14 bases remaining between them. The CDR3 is CASSPNGGPQETQYF. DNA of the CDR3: TGTGCCAGCAGTCCCAACGGTGGGCCCCAAGAGACCCAGTACTTC.

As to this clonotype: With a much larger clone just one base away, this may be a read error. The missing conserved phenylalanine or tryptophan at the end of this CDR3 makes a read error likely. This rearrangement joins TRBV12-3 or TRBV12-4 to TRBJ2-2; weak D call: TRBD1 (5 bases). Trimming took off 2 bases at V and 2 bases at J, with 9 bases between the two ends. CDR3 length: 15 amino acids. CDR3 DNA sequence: TGTGCCAGCAGTTTATTTGGGGCTAACACCGGGGAGCTGTTTTCT. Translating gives CASSLFGANTGELFS.

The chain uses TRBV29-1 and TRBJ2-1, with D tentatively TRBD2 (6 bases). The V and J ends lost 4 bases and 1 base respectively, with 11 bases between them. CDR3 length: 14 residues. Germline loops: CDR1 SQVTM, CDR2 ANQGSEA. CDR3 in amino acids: CSVGGIVSYNEQFF. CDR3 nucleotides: TGCAGCGTTGGCGGGATTGTTTCCTACAATGAGCAGTTCTTC.

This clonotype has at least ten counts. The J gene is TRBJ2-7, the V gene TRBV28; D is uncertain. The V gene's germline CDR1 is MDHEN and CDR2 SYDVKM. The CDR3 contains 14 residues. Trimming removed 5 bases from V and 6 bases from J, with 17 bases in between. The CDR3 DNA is TGTGCCAGCAGTATGGCCAGTGAGGTTCTCGAGCAGTACTTC. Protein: CASSMASEVLEQYF. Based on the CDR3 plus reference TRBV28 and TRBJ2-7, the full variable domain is DVKVTQSSRYLVKRTGEKVFLECVQDMDHENMFWYRQDPGLGLRLIYFSYDVKMKEKGDIPEGYSVSREKKERFSLILESASTNQTSMYLCASSMASEVLEQYFGPGTRLTVT.

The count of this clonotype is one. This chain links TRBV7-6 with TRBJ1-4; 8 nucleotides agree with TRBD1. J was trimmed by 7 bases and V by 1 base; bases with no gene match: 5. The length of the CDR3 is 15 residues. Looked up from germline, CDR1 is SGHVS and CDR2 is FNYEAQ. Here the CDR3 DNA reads TGTGCCAGCAGCTTAGAGGCAGGGGGCAGTGAAAAACTGTTTTTT. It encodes CASSLEAGGSEKLFF.

The CDR3 DNA reads as TGTGCCAGCAGCTTCCGCGTGACCGACTCTGAGCAGTTCTTC. It translates to CASSFRVTDSEQFF. The chain uses TRBV7-9 and TRBJ2-1; D is unclear. The germline V gene has CDR1 SEHNR and CDR2 FQNEAQ (reference sequence). V was cut by 3 bases and J by 9 bases, with 15 bases left in between. The CDR3 spans 14 residues.

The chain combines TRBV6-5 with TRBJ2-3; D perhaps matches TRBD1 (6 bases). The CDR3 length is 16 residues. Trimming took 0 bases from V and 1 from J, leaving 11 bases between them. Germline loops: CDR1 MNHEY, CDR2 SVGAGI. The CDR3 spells CASSYSVPGGTDTQYF. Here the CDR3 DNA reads TGTGCCAGCAGTTACTCTGTCCCAGGGGGCACAGATACGCAGTATTTT.

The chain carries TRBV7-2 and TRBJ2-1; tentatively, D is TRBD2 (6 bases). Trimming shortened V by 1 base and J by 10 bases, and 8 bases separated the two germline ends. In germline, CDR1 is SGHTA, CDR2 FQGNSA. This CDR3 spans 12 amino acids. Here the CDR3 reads CASSLGGLEQFF. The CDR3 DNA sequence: TGTGCCAGCAGCTTAGGGGGACTCGAGCAGTTCTTC.

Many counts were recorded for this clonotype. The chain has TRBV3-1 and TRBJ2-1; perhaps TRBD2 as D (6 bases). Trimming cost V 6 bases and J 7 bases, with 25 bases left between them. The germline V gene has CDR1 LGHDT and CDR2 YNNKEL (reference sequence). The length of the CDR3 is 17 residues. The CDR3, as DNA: TGTGCCAGCAGAGGGGAAGGACGGAGACTAGACTCGAATGAGCAGTTCTTC. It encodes CASRGEGRRLDSNEQFF.

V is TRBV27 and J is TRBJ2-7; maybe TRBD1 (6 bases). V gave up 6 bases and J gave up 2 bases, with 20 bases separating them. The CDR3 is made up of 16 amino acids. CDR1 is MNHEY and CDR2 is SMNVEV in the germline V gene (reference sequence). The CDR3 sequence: CASRFSSTGLTYEQYF. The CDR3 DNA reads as TGTGCCAGCAGATTTTCGTCCACAGGGCTGACCTACGAGCAGTACTTC.

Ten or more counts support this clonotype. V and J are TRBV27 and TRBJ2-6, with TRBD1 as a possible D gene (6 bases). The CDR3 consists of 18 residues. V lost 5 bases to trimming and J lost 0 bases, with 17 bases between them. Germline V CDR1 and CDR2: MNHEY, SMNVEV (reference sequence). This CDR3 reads CASSPTRTAYSGANVLTF. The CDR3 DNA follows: TGTGCCAGCAGTCCAACCCGGACAGCTTACTCTGGGGCCAACGTCCTGACTTTC.

The CDR3 is CASSLPSGLDTGELFF. CDR3 nucleotides: TGTGCCAGCAGCTTACCGTCGGGGTTGGACACCGGGGAGCTGTTTTTT. The chain combines TRBV5-4 with TRBJ2-2, with a tentative D call TRBD2 (5 bases). Trimming cost V 2 bases and J 3 bases, with 14 bases left between them. The CDR3 runs 16 residues. Germline V gene data show CDR1 as SGHNT and CDR2 as YYREEE (reference sequence).

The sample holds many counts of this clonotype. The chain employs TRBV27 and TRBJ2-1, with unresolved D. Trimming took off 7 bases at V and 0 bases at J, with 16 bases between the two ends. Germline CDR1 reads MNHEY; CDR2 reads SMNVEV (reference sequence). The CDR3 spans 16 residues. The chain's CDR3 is CASKVWEFSSYNEQFF. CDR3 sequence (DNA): TGTGCCAGCAAGGTCTGGGAATTCAGCTCCTACAATGAGCAGTTCTTC.

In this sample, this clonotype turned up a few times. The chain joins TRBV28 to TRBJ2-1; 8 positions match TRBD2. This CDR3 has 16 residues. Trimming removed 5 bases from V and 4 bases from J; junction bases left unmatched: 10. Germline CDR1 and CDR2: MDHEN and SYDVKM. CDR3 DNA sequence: TGTGCCAGCAGTAACGGGAGGGCCTCGGGTTACAATGAGCAGTTCTTC. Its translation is CASSNGRASGYNEQFF.

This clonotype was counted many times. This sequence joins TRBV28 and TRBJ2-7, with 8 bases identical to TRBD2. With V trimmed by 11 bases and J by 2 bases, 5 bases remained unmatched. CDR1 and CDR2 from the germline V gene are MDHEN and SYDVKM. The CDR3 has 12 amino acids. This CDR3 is CASKTSAYEQYF. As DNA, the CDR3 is TGTGCCTCCAAGACTAGCGCCTACGAGCAGTACTTC. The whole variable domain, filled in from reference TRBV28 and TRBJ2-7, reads DVKVTQSSRYLVKRTGEKVFLECVQDMDHENMFWYRQDPGLGLRLIYFSYDVKMKEKGDIPEGYSVSREKKERFSLILESASTNQTSMYLCASKTSAYEQYFGPGTRLTVT.